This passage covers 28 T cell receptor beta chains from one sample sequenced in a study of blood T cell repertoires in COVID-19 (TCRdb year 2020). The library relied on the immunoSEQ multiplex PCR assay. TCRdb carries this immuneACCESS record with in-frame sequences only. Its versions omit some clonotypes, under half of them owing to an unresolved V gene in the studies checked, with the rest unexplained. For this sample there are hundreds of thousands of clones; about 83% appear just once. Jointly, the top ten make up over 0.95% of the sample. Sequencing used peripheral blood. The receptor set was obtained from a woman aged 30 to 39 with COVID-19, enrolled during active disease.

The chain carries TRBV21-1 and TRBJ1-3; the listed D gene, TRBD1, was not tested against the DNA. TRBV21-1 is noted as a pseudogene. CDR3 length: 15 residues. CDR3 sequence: CASSKATVSGNTIYF. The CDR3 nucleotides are TGTGCCAGCAGCAAAGCGACAGTCTCTGGAAACACCATATATTTT.

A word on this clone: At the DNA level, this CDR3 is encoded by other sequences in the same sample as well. CDR3 protein: CASSWGQGPDTQYF. DNA of the CDR3: TGTGCCAGCAGCTGGGGACAGGGCCCCGATACGCAGTATTTT. The chain carries TRBV7-9 and TRBJ2-3; 9 bases are a match to TRBD1. The CDR3 consists of 14 residues. Unmatched junction bases numbered 5, after V lost 4 bases and J lost 6 bases. The germline gives CDR1 SEHNR, CDR2 FQNEAQ (reference sequence).

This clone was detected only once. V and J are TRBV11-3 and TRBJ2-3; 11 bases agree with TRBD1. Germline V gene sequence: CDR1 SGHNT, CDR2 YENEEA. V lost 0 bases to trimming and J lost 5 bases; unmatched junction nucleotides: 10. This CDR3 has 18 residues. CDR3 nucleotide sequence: TGTGCCAGCAGCTTAGAGTTCGGGTTGGGGACAGGGGGAGATACGCAGTATTTT. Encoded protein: CASSLEFGLGTGGDTQYF.

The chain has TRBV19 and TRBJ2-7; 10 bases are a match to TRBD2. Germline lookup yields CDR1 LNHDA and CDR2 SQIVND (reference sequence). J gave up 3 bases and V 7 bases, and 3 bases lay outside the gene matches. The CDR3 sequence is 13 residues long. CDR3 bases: TGTGCCAGTAAGGCTAGCGGGAGCTACGAGCAGTACTTC. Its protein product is CASKASGSYEQYF.

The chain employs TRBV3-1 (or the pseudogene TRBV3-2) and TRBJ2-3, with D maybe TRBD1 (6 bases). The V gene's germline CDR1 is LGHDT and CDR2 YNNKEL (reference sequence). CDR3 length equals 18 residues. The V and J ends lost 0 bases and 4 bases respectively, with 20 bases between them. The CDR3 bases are TGTGCCAGCAGCCAAGATCCATTCAATGGACAGATTGCAGATACGCAGTATTTT. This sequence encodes CASSQDPFNGQIADTQYF.

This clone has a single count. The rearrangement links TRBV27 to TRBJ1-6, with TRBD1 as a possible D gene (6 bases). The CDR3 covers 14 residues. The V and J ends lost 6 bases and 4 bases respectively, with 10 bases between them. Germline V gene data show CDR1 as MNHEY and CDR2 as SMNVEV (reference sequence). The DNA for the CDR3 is TGTGCCAGCAGGATGACAGGTTATAATTCACCCCTCCACTTT. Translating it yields CASRMTGYNSPLHF.

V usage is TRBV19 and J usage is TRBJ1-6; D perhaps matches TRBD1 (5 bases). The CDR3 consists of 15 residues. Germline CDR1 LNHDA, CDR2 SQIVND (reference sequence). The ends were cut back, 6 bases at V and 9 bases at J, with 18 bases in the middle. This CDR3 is CASSPPEEGPSPLHF. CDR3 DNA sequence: TGTGCCAGTAGCCCACCGGAGGAGGGGCCTTCACCCCTCCACTTT. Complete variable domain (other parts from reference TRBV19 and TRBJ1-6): DGGITQSPKYLFRKEGQNVTLSCEQNLNHDAMYWYRQDPGQGLRLIYYSQIVNDFQKGDIAEGYSVSREKKESFPLTVTSAQKNPTAFYLCASSPPEEGPSPLHFGNGTRLTVT.

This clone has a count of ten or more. CDR3 sequence reads: CASSSLGTGKTDTQYF. CDR3 DNA: TGCGCCAGCAGCTCTCTCGGGACAGGGAAAACAGATACGCAGTATTTT. This chain connects TRBV5-1 to TRBJ2-3, with 9 bases that match TRBD1. The germline V gene encodes CDR1 SGHRS and CDR2 YFSETQ. CDR3 length equals 16 residues. V lost 3 bases, J lost 3 bases, and 8 bases stayed unmatched.

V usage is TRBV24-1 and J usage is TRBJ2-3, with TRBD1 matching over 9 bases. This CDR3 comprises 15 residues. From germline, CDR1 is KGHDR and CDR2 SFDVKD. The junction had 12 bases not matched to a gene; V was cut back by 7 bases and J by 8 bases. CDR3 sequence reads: CATSGPGQGGSTQYF. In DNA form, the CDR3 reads TGTGCCACCAGCGGCCCGGGACAGGGTGGATCTACGCAGTATTTT.

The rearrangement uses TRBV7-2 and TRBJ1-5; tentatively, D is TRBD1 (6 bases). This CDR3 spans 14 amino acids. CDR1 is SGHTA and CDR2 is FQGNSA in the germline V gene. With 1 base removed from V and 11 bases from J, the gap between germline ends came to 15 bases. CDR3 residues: CASSLDVTGAAQHF. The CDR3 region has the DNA TGTGCCAGCAGCTTAGACGTGACAGGTGCGGCCCAGCATTTT.

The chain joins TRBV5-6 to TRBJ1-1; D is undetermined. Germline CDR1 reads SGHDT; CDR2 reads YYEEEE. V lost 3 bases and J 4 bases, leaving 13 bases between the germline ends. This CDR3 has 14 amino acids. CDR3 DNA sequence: TGTGCCAGCAGCTCGACTTTACCGTCCACTGAAGCTTTCTTT. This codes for CASSSTLPSTEAFF.

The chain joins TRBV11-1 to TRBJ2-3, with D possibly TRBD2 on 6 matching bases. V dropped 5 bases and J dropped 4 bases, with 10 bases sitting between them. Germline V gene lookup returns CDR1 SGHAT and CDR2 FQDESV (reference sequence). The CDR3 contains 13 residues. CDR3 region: CASSRLVSDTQYF. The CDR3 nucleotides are TGTGCCAGCAGCCGACTAGTTTCAGATACGCAGTATTTT.

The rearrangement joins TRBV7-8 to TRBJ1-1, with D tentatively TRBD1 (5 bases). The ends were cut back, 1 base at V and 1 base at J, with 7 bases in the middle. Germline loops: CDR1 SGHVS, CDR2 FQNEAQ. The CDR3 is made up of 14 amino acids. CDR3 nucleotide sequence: TGTGCCAGCAGCTTAGGGGGCAGGAACACTGAAGCTTTCTTT. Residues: CASSLGGRNTEAFF.

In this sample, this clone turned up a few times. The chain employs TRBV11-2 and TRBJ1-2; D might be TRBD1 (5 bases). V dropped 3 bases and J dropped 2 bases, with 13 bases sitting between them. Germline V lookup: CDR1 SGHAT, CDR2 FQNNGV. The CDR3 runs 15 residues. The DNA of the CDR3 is TGTGCCAGCAGCTTGTCAACAGGTGACAACTATGGCTACACCTTC. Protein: CASSLSTGDNYGYTF.

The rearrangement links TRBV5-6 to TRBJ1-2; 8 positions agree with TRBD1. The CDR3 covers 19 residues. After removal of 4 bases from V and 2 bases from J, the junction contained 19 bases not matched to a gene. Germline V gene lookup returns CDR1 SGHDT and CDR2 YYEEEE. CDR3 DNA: TGTGCCAGCAGCGTGAAAGGGGCAGGGGGCCGTGAAAGAAACTATGGCTACACCTTC. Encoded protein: CASSVKGAGGRERNYGYTF.

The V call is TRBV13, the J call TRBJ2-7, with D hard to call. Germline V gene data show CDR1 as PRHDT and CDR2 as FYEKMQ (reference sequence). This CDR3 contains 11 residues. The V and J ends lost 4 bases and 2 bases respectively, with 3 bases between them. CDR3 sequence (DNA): TGTGCCAGCAGCTCAACCTACGAGCAGTACTTC. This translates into CASSSTYEQYF. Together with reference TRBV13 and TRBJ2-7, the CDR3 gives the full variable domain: AAGVIQSPRHLIKEKRETATLKCYPIPRHDTVYWYQQGPGQDPQFLISFYEKMQSDKGSIPDRFSAQQFSDYHSELNMSSLELGDSALYFCASSSTYEQYFGPGTRLTVT.

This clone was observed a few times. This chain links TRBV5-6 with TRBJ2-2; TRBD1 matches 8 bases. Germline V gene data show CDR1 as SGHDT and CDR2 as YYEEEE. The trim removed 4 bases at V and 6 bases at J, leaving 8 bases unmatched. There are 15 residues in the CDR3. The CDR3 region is CASSMTGTGPGELFF. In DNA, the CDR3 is TGTGCCAGCAGCATGACCGGGACAGGTCCCGGGGAGCTGTTTTTT.

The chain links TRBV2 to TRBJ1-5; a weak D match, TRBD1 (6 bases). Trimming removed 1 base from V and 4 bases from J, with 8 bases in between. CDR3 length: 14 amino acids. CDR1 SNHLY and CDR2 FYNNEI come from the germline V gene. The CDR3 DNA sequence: TGTGCCAGCAGTGAAGGGACAGCTAATCAGCCCCAGCATTTT. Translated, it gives CASSEGTANQPQHF.

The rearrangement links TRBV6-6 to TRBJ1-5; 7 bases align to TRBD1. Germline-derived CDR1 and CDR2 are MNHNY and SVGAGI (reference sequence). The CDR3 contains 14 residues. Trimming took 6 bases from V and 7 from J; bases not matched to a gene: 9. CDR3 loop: CASSQSGGRQPQHF. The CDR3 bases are TGTGCCAGCAGCCAATCAGGGGGAAGGCAGCCCCAGCATTTT.

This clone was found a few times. The CDR3 DNA sequence: TGTGCCTGGAGTGTAGAAGGGAGGCAGCCCCAGCATTTT. This gives the protein CAWSVEGRQPQHF. The V and J genes are TRBV30 and TRBJ1-5; D is unresolved. This CDR3 contains 13 residues. The ends were cut back, 0 bases at V and 7 bases at J, with 10 bases in the middle. Germline loops: CDR1 GTSNPN, CDR2 SVGIG (reference sequence).

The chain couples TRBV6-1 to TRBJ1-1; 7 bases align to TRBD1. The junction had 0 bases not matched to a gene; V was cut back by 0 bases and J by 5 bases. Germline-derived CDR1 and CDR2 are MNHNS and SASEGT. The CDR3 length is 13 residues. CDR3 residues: CASSEAQGTEAFF. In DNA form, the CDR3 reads TGTGCCAGCAGTGAAGCACAGGGGACTGAAGCTTTCTTT.

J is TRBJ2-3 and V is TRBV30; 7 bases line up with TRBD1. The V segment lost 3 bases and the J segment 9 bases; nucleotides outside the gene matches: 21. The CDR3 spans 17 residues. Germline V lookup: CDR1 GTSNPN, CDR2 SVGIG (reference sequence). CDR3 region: CAWSPPIIPTTGATQYF. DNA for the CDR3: TGTGCCTGGAGCCCCCCTATAATACCAACCACAGGGGCGACGCAGTATTTT.

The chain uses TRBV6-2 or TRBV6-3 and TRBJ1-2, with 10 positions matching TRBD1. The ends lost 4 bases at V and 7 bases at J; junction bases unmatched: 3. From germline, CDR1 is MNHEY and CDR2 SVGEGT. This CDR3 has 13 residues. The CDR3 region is CASSWTGGSGYTF. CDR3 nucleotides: TGTGCCAGCAGTTGGACAGGGGGAAGTGGCTACACCTTC.

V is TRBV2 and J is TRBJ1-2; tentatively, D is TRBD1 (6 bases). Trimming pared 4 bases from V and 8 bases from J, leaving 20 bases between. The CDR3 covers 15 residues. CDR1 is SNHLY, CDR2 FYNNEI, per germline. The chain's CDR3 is CASSGLQGPRWGYTF. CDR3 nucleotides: TGTGCCAGCAGTGGACTACAGGGTCCGAGATGGGGCTACACCTTC.

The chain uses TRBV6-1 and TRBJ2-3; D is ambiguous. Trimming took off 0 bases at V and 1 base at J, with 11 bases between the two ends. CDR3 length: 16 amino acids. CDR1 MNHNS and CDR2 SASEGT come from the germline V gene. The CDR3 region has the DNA TGTGCCAGCAGTGAAGCTTTCAGGTCCCGCACAGATACGCAGTATTTT. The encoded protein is CASSEAFRSRTDTQYF.

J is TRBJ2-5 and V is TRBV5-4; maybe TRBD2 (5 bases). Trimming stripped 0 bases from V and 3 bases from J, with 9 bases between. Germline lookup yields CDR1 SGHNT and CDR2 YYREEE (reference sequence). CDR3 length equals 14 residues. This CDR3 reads CASSLAGVEETQYF. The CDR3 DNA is TGTGCCAGCAGCTTGGCCGGGGTTGAAGAGACCCAGTACTTC.

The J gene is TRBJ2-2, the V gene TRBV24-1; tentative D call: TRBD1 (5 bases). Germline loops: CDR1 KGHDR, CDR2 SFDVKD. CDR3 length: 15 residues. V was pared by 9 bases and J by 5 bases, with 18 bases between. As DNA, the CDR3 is TGTGCCACCTTCGGACAAGTCTATGCGACCGGGGAGCTGTTTTTT. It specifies CATFGQVYATGELFF.

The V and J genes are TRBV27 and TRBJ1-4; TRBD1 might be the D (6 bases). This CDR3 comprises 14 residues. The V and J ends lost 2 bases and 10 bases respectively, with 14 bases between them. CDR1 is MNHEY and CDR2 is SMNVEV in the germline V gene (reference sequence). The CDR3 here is CASSLGGASRKLFF. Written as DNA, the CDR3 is TGTGCCAGCAGTTTAGGGGGGGCATCGCGAAAACTGTTTTTT.